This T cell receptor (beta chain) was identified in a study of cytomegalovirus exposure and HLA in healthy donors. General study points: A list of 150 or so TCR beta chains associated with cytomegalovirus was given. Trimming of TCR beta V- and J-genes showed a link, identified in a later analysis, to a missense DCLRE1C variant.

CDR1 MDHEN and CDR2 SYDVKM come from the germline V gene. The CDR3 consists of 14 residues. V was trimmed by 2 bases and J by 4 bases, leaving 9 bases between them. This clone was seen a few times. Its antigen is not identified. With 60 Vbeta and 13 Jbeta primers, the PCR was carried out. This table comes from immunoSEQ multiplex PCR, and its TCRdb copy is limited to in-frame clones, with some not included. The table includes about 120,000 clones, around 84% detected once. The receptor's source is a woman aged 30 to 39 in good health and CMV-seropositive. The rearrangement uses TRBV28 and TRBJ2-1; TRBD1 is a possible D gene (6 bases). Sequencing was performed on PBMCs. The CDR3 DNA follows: TGTGCCAGCAGTTTAGGGGACAAATACAATGAGCAGTTCTTC. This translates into CASSLGDKYNEQFF.